This TCR beta chain was identified in a study of blood T cell repertoires in COVID-19. Method: immunoSEQ multiplex PCR; TCRdb's copy keeps in-frame clones and lacks some. The table records 150,000 to 200,000 clones, roughly nine tenths of them present only once. Individuals drawn from some 25 US areas were about 18 to 100 years old. Germline-derived CDR1 and CDR2 are MNHEY and SVGEGT. V gave up 2 bases and J gave up 6 bases, with 13 bases separating them. The CDR3 length is 14 residues. This TCR derives from a woman aged 40 to 50 with acute COVID-19. Sequencing was performed on PBMCs or T cells enriched from blood (not recorded which). The V call is TRBV6-2 or TRBV6-3, the J call TRBJ1-2, with D unclear. The CDR3 reads CASSYAGGANGYTF. The CDR3 DNA reads TGTGCCAGCAGTTACGCGGGCGGAGCTAATGGCTACACCTTC.